The next 15 T cell receptor beta chains were all read from a single sample in a study of blood T cell repertoires in COVID-19. The table came from immunoSEQ multiplex PCR; TCRdb's copy has only in-frame clones and leaves some out. Counted here are 170,000 or so clones, roughly 80% occurring once; the ten biggest clones make up 1.5%. The material sequenced was peripheral blood. Receptor source: a human donor in a cohort sampled during active COVID-19.

The rearrangement uses TRBV11-3 and TRBJ2-7; 8 bases agree with TRBD1. The J segment lost 3 bases and the V segment lost 1 base, leaving 11 bases of the junction unmatched. This CDR3 region has 17 residues. CDR1 SGHNT and CDR2 YENEEA come from the germline V gene. The CDR3 DNA reads as TGTGCCAGCAGCTTAGGAGGGGCAGGGGGCGATGTCTACGAGCAGTACTTC. Translated: CASSLGGAGGDVYEQYF.

The chain recombines TRBV10-3 with TRBJ1-2, with 10 bases fitting TRBD1. The junction had 4 bases not matched to a gene; V was cut back by 6 bases and J by 6 bases. The CDR3 spans 13 residues. CDR1 ENHRY and CDR2 SYGVKD come from the germline V gene. The CDR3 spells CAIRDRGADGYTF. The CDR3 DNA reads as TGTGCCATCAGGGACAGGGGGGCCGATGGCTACACCTTC.

This chain connects TRBV6-6 to TRBJ2-1; tentatively, D is TRBD1 (6 bases). V was pared by 9 bases and J by 8 bases, with 17 bases between. The CDR3 sequence is 13 residues long. Germline lookup yields CDR1 MNHNY and CDR2 SVGAGI (reference sequence). For the CDR3, the DNA is TGTGCCAGTAAACCCGGGACATCCTATGAGCAGTTCTTC. Protein: CASKPGTSYEQFF.

This chain's CDR3 is CASSPRGQWYEQYF. As DNA, the CDR3 is TGTGCCAGCAGCCCCCGAGGACAGTGGTACGAGCAGTACTTC. V usage is TRBV7-2 and J usage is TRBJ2-7; maybe TRBD1 (6 bases). Trimming shortened V by 5 bases and J by 4 bases, and 15 bases separated the two germline ends. Germline V gene data show CDR1 as SGHTA and CDR2 as FQGNSA. The CDR3 spans 14 residues. Full variable domain (remainder filled in from reference TRBV7-2 and TRBJ2-7): GAGVSQSPSNKVTEKGKDVELRCDPISGHTALYWYRQSLGQGLEFLIYFQGNSAPDKSGLPSDRFSAERTGGSVSTLTIQRTQQEDSAVYLCASSPRGQWYEQYFGPGTRLTVT.

The chain carries TRBV10-1 and TRBJ2-2; 7 bases match TRBD1. The CDR3 consists of 14 residues. Germline values: CDR1 WNHNN, CDR2 SYGVQD (reference sequence). Trimming removed 5 bases from V and 1 base from J; junction bases left unmatched: 1. The CDR3 reads CASSRDRNTGELFF. The CDR3 DNA is TGCGCCAGCAGTCGGGACAGGAACACCGGGGAGCTGTTTTTT.

The CDR3 DNA follows: TGTGCCAGTAACGACAGGGGGGTTCAGAACAATCAGCCCCAGCATTTT. Protein product: CASNDRGVQNNQPQHF. V is TRBV19 and J is TRBJ1-5; 9 positions agree with TRBD1. Losses at the gene ends were 7 bases for V and 3 bases for J; bases not matched to a gene: 10. This CDR3 has 16 amino acids. Germline-derived CDR1 and CDR2 are LNHDA and SQIVND (reference sequence). Combining the CDR3 with reference TRBV19 and TRBJ1-5 gives the whole variable domain DGGITQSPKYLFRKEGQNVTLSCEQNLNHDAMYWYRQDPGQGLRLIYYSQIVNDFQKGDIAEGYSVSREKKESFPLTVTSAQKNPTAFYLCASNDRGVQNNQPQHFGDGTRLSIL.

The chain carries TRBV5-1 and TRBJ1-2, with 12 bases lining up with TRBD1. The CDR3 covers 17 residues. In germline, CDR1 is SGHRS, CDR2 YFSETQ. The V and J ends lost 4 bases and 4 bases, in that order; junction bases with no gene match: 11. The CDR3 coding sequence is TGCGCCAGCAGCAAGGGGACAGGGGGCGGAGCCGGCTATGGCTACACCTTC. This translates into CASSKGTGGGAGYGYTF.

The chain carries TRBV12-3 or TRBV12-4 and TRBJ1-1; a weak D match, TRBD1 (5 bases). This CDR3 has 12 amino acids. Trimming cost V 8 bases and J 4 bases, with 11 bases left between them. In nucleotides, the CDR3 is TGTGCCAGCGGAAAAGGGGTCACTGAAGCTTTCTTT. Amino acids: CASGKGVTEAFF.

The genes are TRBV28 and TRBJ1-4; D call uncertain. The CDR3 contains 13 residues. The V end lost 8 bases, the J end lost 8 bases, and 15 bases lay between the germline ends. Germline V gene data show CDR1 as MDHEN and CDR2 as SYDVKM. The CDR3 loop is CASHGEGYEKLFF. The CDR3 bases are TGTGCCAGCCATGGGGAGGGTTACGAAAAACTGTTTTTT.

V gene TRBV6-5 combines with J gene TRBJ1-1, with 7 bases identical to TRBD1. The CDR3 spans 15 residues. Trimming took 5 bases from V and 1 from J; bases not matched to a gene: 7. From germline, CDR1 is MNHEY and CDR2 SVGAGI. CDR3 DNA sequence: TGTGCCAGCAGTAAACCGGGACAGAAGAACACTGAAGCTTTCTTT. The encoded protein is CASSKPGQKNTEAFF.

CDR3 in amino acids: CASSLIDRSTYEQYF. CDR3 bases: TGTGCCAGCAGCTTGATAGACAGGAGTACCTACGAGCAGTACTTC. V gene TRBV5-6 combines with J gene TRBJ2-7; tentative D call: TRBD1 (6 bases). CDR1 and CDR2 from the germline V gene are SGHDT and YYEEEE. V lost 1 base and J 2 bases, leaving 13 bases between the germline ends. The CDR3 sequence is 15 residues long.

J is TRBJ2-3 and V is TRBV12-3 or TRBV12-4; maybe TRBD1 (5 bases). The CDR3 covers 12 residues. The ends were cut back, 6 bases at V and 4 bases at J, with 8 bases in the middle. Here the CDR3 reads CASRSGPDTQYF. In DNA form, the CDR3 reads TGTGCCAGCAGATCAGGGCCAGATACGCAGTATTTT.

The chain couples TRBV9 to TRBJ2-1; tentative D call: TRBD2 (6 bases). This CDR3 region has 14 residues. The V end was cut by 0 bases, the J end by 7 bases, with 11 bases between. CDR1 and CDR2 (germline): SGDLS, YYNGEE. CDR3 region: CASSVEVGGNEQFF. As DNA, the CDR3 is TGTGCCAGCAGCGTAGAGGTAGGAGGGAATGAGCAGTTCTTC.

The V gene is TRBV4-1, the J gene TRBJ1-2; D remains unclear. The ends were cut back, 0 bases at V and 5 bases at J, with 7 bases in the middle. Germline V gene data show CDR1 as MGHRA and CDR2 as YSYEKL. The length of the CDR3 is 13 residues. CDR3 sequence (DNA): TGCGCCAGCAGCCAAGAAGGGAGGTATGGCTACACCTTC. Its translation: CASSQEGRYGYTF.

The V gene is TRBV10-1, the J gene TRBJ1-3; no clear D. The CDR3 loop spans 16 amino acids. The germline CDR1 and CDR2 sequences are WNHNN and SYGVQD (reference sequence). Between the trimmed V and J ends, which lost 4 bases and 0 bases, there was a span of 13 bases. The CDR3 sequence is CASSAGGLDSGNTIYF. The CDR3 DNA reads as TGCGCCAGCAGTGCGGGAGGCCTTGACTCTGGAAACACCATATATTTT.